This T cell receptor (beta chain) was sequenced during a study of identical twins. Study findings and constraints: Zero-insertion findings could be partly confounded by invariant cells (MAIT and iNKT cells).

The table lists this clonotype with a few counts. What it recognizes is unknown. Per the germline V gene, CDR1 is SQVTM and CDR2 is ANQGSEA. The CDR3 length is 13 residues. The V and J ends lost 4 bases and 4 bases, in that order; junction bases with no gene match: 4. TCRdb re-analysed the 5' RACE reads in MiXCR, keeping a single row per CDR3 protein. Among hundreds of thousands of distinct CDR3 sequences listed, 18% were seen once. The same sample was also used in a study of T cells expressing NK-cell markers.

This clonotype originated in a woman in her late teens or twenties in good health. This chain uses TRBV29-1 with TRBJ2-1; 7 bases line up with TRBD2. Sequencing was performed on PBMCs. CDR3 in amino acids: CSVVRGVYNEQFF. Here the CDR3 DNA reads TGCAGCGTTGTCCGGGGGGTATACAATGAGCAGTTCTTC.